Listed here are 18 T cell receptor beta chains from one sample, sequenced in a study of blood T cell repertoires in COVID-19. Measured with immunoSEQ multiplex PCR; TCRdb has only the in-frame clones, and not every one. Among 210,000 or so clones listed, 84% were seen once. The specimen was peripheral blood. The receptors originated from a woman of 80 years or more with COVID-19, enrolled during active disease.

The rearrangement links TRBV6-1 to TRBJ2-4; D remains unclear. Per the germline V gene, CDR1 is MNHNS and CDR2 is SASEGT. The CDR3 extends over 14 amino acids. V was cut by 1 base and J by 8 bases, with 12 bases left in between. CDR3 coding DNA: TGTGCCAGCAGTGAAGGGCTCTCGCCCCACATTCAGTACTTC. Translated, it gives CASSEGLSPHIQYF.

The chain links TRBV6-6 to TRBJ2-3, with 10 nucleotides matching TRBD2. Germline trimming cut 4 bases from V and 2 bases from J; bases unmatched to any gene: 6. The CDR3 covers 16 residues. Germline CDR1 MNHNY, CDR2 SVGAGI (reference sequence). CDR3 in DNA: TGTGCCAGCAGTTTCCCTAGCGGGGGAACCACAGATACGCAGTATTTT. Protein product: CASSFPSGGTTDTQYF.

CDR3 protein: CASSLERAETQYF. In DNA, the CDR3 is TGTGCCAGCAGCTTAGAGCGGGCGGAGACCCAGTACTTC. The gene calls are TRBV7-9 and TRBJ2-5; D is perhaps TRBD2 (6 bases). This CDR3 has 13 amino acids. Trimming cost V 1 base and J 5 bases, with 8 bases left between them. Germline loops: CDR1 SEHNR, CDR2 FQNEAQ (reference sequence).

The gene calls are TRBV2 and TRBJ1-4; D gene uncertain. The V gene's germline CDR1 is SNHLY and CDR2 FYNNEI. This CDR3 has 15 residues. V lost 6 bases to trimming and J lost 0 bases, with 11 bases between them. CDR3: CASRPRRTTNEKLFF. The CDR3 region has the DNA TGTGCCAGCAGGCCTAGACGGACAACTAATGAAAAACTGTTTTTT.

The gene calls are TRBV4-1 and TRBJ2-1; perhaps TRBD2 as D (5 bases). There are 17 residues in the CDR3. Trimming cost V 1 base and J 7 bases, with 20 bases left between them. CDR1 and CDR2 from the germline V gene are MGHRA and YSYEKL. The CDR3 reads CASSQAEAGPRSNEQFF. The CDR3 nucleotides read TGCGCCAGCAGCCAAGCGGAGGCTGGGCCGAGGAGTAATGAGCAGTTCTTC.

The V and J genes are TRBV24-1 and TRBJ2-1; TRBD2 matches 9 bases. CDR3 length: 13 amino acids. V was pared by 9 bases and J by 7 bases, with 6 bases of the junction left unmatched. CDR1 and CDR2 (germline): KGHDR, SFDVKD. The CDR3 here is CATQLAGANEQFF. CDR3 nucleotides: TGTGCCACCCAATTAGCGGGGGCGAATGAGCAGTTCTTC.

CDR3 DNA sequence: TGCGCCAGCAGCTTGGATACTAGCGGACCCTACGAGCAGTACTTC. Residues: CASSLDTSGPYEQYF. The chain is built from TRBV5-1 and TRBJ2-7; TRBD2 aligns across 8 bases. Germline lookup yields CDR1 SGHRS and CDR2 YFSETQ. This CDR3 contains 15 residues. The junction had 4 bases not matched to a gene; V was cut back by 0 bases and J by 2 bases.

The chain recombines TRBV19 with TRBJ2-2; TRBD1 might be the D (5 bases). Trimming shortened V by 0 bases and J by 3 bases, and 8 bases separated the two germline ends. Germline values: CDR1 LNHDA, CDR2 SQIVND (reference sequence). CDR3 length equals 15 residues. CDR3 bases: TGTGCCAGTAGTATAGATCAAGGGGACACCGGGGAGCTGTTTTTT. This codes for CASSIDQGDTGELFF. The full variable domain, its missing parts supplied by reference TRBV19 and TRBJ2-2, is DGGITQSPKYLFRKEGQNVTLSCEQNLNHDAMYWYRQDPGQGLRLIYYSQIVNDFQKGDIAEGYSVSREKKESFPLTVTSAQKNPTAFYLCASSIDQGDTGELFFGEGSRLTVL.

V usage is TRBV7-6 and J usage is TRBJ2-2; 7 bases align to TRBD1. Germline V gene data show CDR1 as SGHVS and CDR2 as FNYEAQ. CDR3 length: 15 residues. After removal of 3 bases from V and 7 bases from J, the junction contained 8 bases not matched to a gene. CDR3 DNA: TGTGCCAGCAGCTTGTTTACAGGGGCGAACGGGGAGCTGTTTTTT. Its translation: CASSLFTGANGELFF.

The rearrangement links TRBV5-1 to TRBJ2-3, with 7 bases that match TRBD2. J was trimmed by 0 bases and V by 1 base; bases with no gene match: 5. The CDR3 has 16 residues. Germline CDR1 and CDR2: SGHRS and YFSETQ. The CDR3 coding sequence is TGCGCCAGCAGCTTGAACGGGGAGGGTAGCACAGATACGCAGTATTTT. Its protein is CASSLNGEGSTDTQYF.

The chain joins TRBV6-2 or TRBV6-3 to TRBJ2-4, with D possibly TRBD1 on 5 matching bases. Germline V gene data show CDR1 as MNHEY and CDR2 as SVGEGT. The CDR3 totals 12 residues. The V end lost 3 bases, the J end lost 6 bases, and 6 bases lay between the germline ends. DNA of the CDR3: TGTGCCAGCAGTTATAGGGGAAACATTCAGTACTTC. Translating gives CASSYRGNIQYF.

The table lists this clone with a few counts. The chain joins TRBV28 to TRBJ2-7, with TRBD1 identical over 9 bases. Trimming removed 6 bases from V and 4 bases from J; junction bases left unmatched: 7. The CDR3 length is 14 residues. The germline V gene has CDR1 MDHEN and CDR2 SYDVKM. The CDR3 reads CASRTDRGGYEQYF. The DNA of the CDR3 is TGTGCCAGCAGAACAGACAGGGGGGGTTACGAGCAGTACTTC.

This clone was seen a handful of times. This rearrangement joins TRBV5-6 to TRBJ1-2, with TRBD1 identical over 7 bases. V lost 2 bases and J lost 4; bases outside the gene matches: 5. The CDR3 length is 14 residues. CDR1 is SGHDT and CDR2 is YYEEEE in the germline V gene. CDR3 coding DNA: TGTGCCAGCAGCTTTCAGGGGGAAGCCTATGGCTACACCTTC. Translated: CASSFQGEAYGYTF.

The genes are TRBV6-6 and TRBJ1-2; no definite D call. V gave up 5 bases and J gave up 5 bases, with 18 bases separating them. Germline assignment: CDR1 MNHNY and CDR2 SVGAGI (reference sequence). The CDR3 runs 15 residues. CDR3 sequence (DNA): TGTGCCAGCAGTAAGAGACGGGTCGGGGAGTATGGCTACACCTTC. Translation gives CASSKRRVGEYGYTF.

As to this clone: The sample has other DNA sequences that encode this CDR3 too. The J gene is TRBJ1-1, the V gene TRBV6-5, with D possibly TRBD1 on 6 matching bases. V shed 2 bases and J shed 10 bases, with 8 bases lying between them. Germline CDR1 is MNHEY and CDR2 is SVGAGI. This CDR3 has 11 residues. In nucleotides, the CDR3 is TGTGCCAGCAGTTACCAGGGGCTAGCTTTCTTT. Amino acids: CASSYQGLAFF.

The V gene is TRBV2, the J gene TRBJ1-2; 7 bases match TRBD1. V was pared by 8 bases and J by 1 base, with 7 bases of the junction left unmatched. Looked up from germline, CDR1 is SNHLY and CDR2 is FYNNEI. This CDR3 contains 14 residues. The CDR3, as DNA: TGTGCCAGCGGAGAGGGGGCGCTTAACTATGGCTACACCTTC. It encodes CASGEGALNYGYTF. Based on the CDR3 plus reference TRBV2 and TRBJ1-2, the full variable domain is EPEVTQTPSHQVTQMGQEVILRCVPISNHLYFYWYRQILGQKVEFLVSFYNNEISEKSEIFDDQFSVERPDGSNFTLKIRSTKLEDSAMYFCASGEGALNYGYTFGSGTRLTVV.

The CDR3 DNA follows: TGTGCCATCAGTGAGTCCTATCCCCCCGGGGAGACCCAGTACTTC. It encodes CAISESYPPGETQYF. The V call is TRBV10-3, the J call TRBJ2-5, with unresolved D. The CDR3 runs to 15 residues. Per the germline V gene, CDR1 is ENHRY and CDR2 is SYGVKD. Trimming removed 0 bases at V and 5 bases at J, with 13 bases between.

V gene TRBV5-1 combines with J gene TRBJ1-1; D is unclear. This CDR3 contains 14 residues. Germline-derived CDR1 and CDR2 are SGHRS and YFSETQ. V lost 0 bases and J 1 base, leaving 7 bases between the germline ends. The CDR3 region is CASSLVTGNTEAFF. In DNA, the CDR3 is TGCGCCAGCAGCTTGGTCACTGGGAACACTGAAGCTTTCTTT.